Listed below are T cell receptor beta chains from one sample, sequenced in a study of identical twins. Via MiXCR, TCRdb re-called the 5' RACE reads, giving one row per CDR3 protein. The sample includes some 240,000 distinct CDR3 sequences, under 12% of them seen just once. Sequencing was performed on memory T cells sorted from blood. The receptors shown here come from a man aged 50-59 years in good health. The CDR3 runs from the conserved cysteine through the conserved F or W. A D gene is named only where the DNA matches it firmly. Clone size is given for some rows only: seen once, a few or many times, or a class if the clone is expanded.

clone size | J gene | V gene | D gene | CDR3 DNA | CDR3 protein
- | TRBJ2-5 | TRBV6-5 | TRBD2 | TGTGCCAGCAGTTACTCGGGGAGGGTTAGTGAGACCCAGTACTTC | CASSYSGRVSETQYF
many | TRBJ1-2 | TRBV7-9 | TRBD1 | TGTGCCAGCAGCCCCGGACAGGGGCTAACTAACTATGGCTACACCTTC | CASSPGQGLTNYGYTF
- | TRBJ2-2 | TRBV9 | - | TGTGCCAGCAGCGTAGGGGGGGCGCGGGCTATCGGGGAGCTGTTTTTT | CASSVGGARAIGELFF
- | TRBJ2-2 | TRBV6-1 | TRBD2 | TGTGCCAGCAAAGGACTAGCGGGGGTGGCCTTGGGGCTGTTTTTT | CASKGLAGVALGLFF
- | TRBJ2-1 | TRBV4-3 | TRBD2 | TGCGCCAGCAGCCTGGGACTAGCGAGGAGAAATGAGCAGTTCTTC | CASSLGLARRNEQFF
few | TRBJ1-3 | TRBV6-5 | - | TGTGCCAGCAGTTACTCAGCCAGTTCCGGAAACACCATATATTTT | CASSYSASSGNTIYF
many | TRBJ2-1 | TRBV12-5 | TRBD2 | TGTGCTAGTGGTTTGAAGACTAGCGGGAGAAGACATGAGCAGTTCTTC | CASGLKTSGRRHEQFF
- | TRBJ2-5 | TRBV12-3/TRBV12-4 | - | TGTGCCAGCAGTTTAGGGGCAGCCGGGGGACAAGAGACCCAGTACTTC | CASSLGAAGGQETQYF
- | TRBJ2-7 | TRBV10-3 | TRBD1 | TGTGCCATCAGAGGGACAGTACCTCCCTACGAGCAGTACTTC | CAIRGTVPPYEQYF
many | TRBJ2-7 | TRBV7-2 | - | TGTGCCAGCAGCAAAGGGGGGGGGCAGGGGTACGAGCAGTACTTC | CASSKGGGQGYEQYF
- | TRBJ2-1 | TRBV20-1 | - | TGCAGTGCTAGTGGGGCTGGCAATGAGCAGTTCTTC | CSASGAGNEQFF
- | TRBJ2-5 | TRBV7-2 | - | TGTGCCAGCAGCCGAACACCCAAGTACCAAGAGACCCAGTACTTC | CASSRTPKYQETQYF
many | TRBJ2-2 | TRBV5-1 | - | TGCGCCAGCAGGGGCCCGCTCACCGGGGAGCTGTTTTTT | CASRGPLTGELFF